This entry features one T cell receptor beta chain sequence. The sample comes from a study of blood T cell repertoires in COVID-19. In the study overall: Both acute and convalescent COVID-19 samples were obtained from the United States, Italy and Spain. T cells, B-cell-depleted T cells, or PBMCs provided the cDNA or gDNA that served as material.

Per germline, CDR1 SNHLY and CDR2 FYNNEI. This CDR3 region has 18 residues. V trimming: 0 bases; J trimming: 3 bases; junction bases outside the gene matches: 8. Per the study methods: Researchers report that nucleated cell counts were estimated from reference gene primer amplification. The assay was immunoSEQ multiplex PCR, and TCRdb's table has in-frame clones only and misses some. V, J and clone size derive from that table, while D and trimming were established from the DNA sequence. In the table there are roughly 240,000 clones, approximately 84% of which are singletons. The source of this sequence is a woman older than 75 with acute or convalescent COVID-19. What was sequenced was peripheral blood. V is TRBV2 and J is TRBJ2-7; 13 bases are shared with TRBD2. The CDR3: CASSEAGLAGHSNYEQYF. In DNA form, the CDR3 reads TGTGCCAGCAGTGAAGCGGGACTAGCGGGACACTCCAACTACGAGCAGTACTTC.